This paragraph covers one T cell receptor (beta chain) sequence. The antigen remains undetermined. Germline CDR1 SSHAT, CDR2 FNYEAQ (reference sequence). This CDR3 comprises 15 residues. V was clipped by 0 bases and J by 1 base, with 9 bases between them. These data are taken from a study of cytomegalovirus exposure and HLA in healthy donors. Notes on the study in general: HLA-A and HLA-B allele assignments for most subjects were reportedly predicted accurately using TCR beta sequences. Later analysis reportedly placed an Asian-associated ancestry cluster below the roughly 680-donor mean in N-insertions. The listing of about 150 TCR beta chains classed them as cytomegalovirus-associated.

The PCR was carried out with 60 Vbeta primers and 13 Jbeta primers. Original analysis: Later reanalysis found 60 million to 90 million unique TCR beta chains, around 11 million of them shared. Repertoires were generated with immunoSEQ multiplex PCR, while TCRdb's copy carries only in-frame clones and drops some. V, J and clone size derive from that table, while D and trimming were established from the DNA sequence. The sample holds some 110,000 clones. The sample was PBMCs. The sequence was obtained from a man aged 25-40 years in good health and CMV-seronegative. The chain recombines TRBV7-7 with TRBJ2-5, with D perhaps matching TRBD2 (6 bases). Written as DNA, the CDR3 is TGTGCCAGCAGCTTAGCCGGGAGTTCCCAAGAGACCCAGTACTTC. Protein product: CASSLAGSSQETQYF.